Listed below are T cell receptor beta chains from one sample, sequenced in a study of Graves' ophthalmopathy and Graves' hyperthyroidism. TCRdb processed the multiplex PCR reads anew with MiXCR; each CDR3 protein has one entry. The repertoire consists of about 390,000 distinct CDR3 sequences, with 15% occurring once and the leading ten covering around 7%. The sample comprised peripheral blood. All receptors derive from a young woman with stable Graves' hyperthyroidism. Both conserved end residues are part of each CDR3. The D gene is left open where the match is weak. Clone size is not always given. Where it is, it says once, few, many or a class for expanded clones.

D	length	V	J	size	CDR3	DNA
NA	15	TRBV6-1	TRBJ2-5	many	CASSVFRDYQETQYF	TGTGCCAGCAGTGTGTTCCGGGACTACCAAGAGACCCAGTACTTC
TRBD1	14	TRBV6-1	TRBJ2-7	many	CASRLDRGGYEQYF	TGTGCCAGCAGGTTGGACAGGGGAGGATACGAGCAGTACTTC
TRBD1	17	TRBV3-1	TRBJ2-2	many	CASSPGDRGQITGELFF	TGTGCCAGCAGCCCAGGGGACAGGGGGCAGATTACCGGGGAGCTGTTTTTT
NA	15	TRBV7-2	TRBJ1-2	many	CASSLGPGINYGYTF	TGTGCCAGCAGCTTAGGGCCTGGAATCAACTATGGCTACACCTTC
NA	18	TRBV6-1	TRBJ1-5	many	CASSDALTIFYSNQPQHF	TGTGCCAGCAGTGATGCCCTGACCATTTTTTATAGCAATCAGCCCCAGCATTTT
NA	12	TRBV20-1	TRBJ2-2	once	CRATLASGELFF	TGCAGGGCCACTTTGGCGTCCGGGGAGCTGTTTTTT
NA	15	TRBV27	TRBJ1-1	many	CASNPRDAVNTEAFF	TGTGCCAGCAACCCCAGGGATGCGGTGAACACTGAAGCTTTCTTT
NA	12	TRBV2	TRBJ1-6	many	CASSDETSPLHF	TGTGCCAGCAGTGATGAGACTTCACCCCTCCACTTT
NA	13	TRBV6-2/TRBV6-3	TRBJ1-2	many	CASRQGRNYGYTF	TGTGCCAGCCGGCAGGGGAGAAACTATGGCTACACCTTC
NA	11	TRBV6-2/TRBV6-3	TRBJ2-5	few	CASSTKETQYF	TGTGCCAGCAGTACAAAGGAGACCCAGTACTTC
NA	13	TRBV2	TRBJ1-1	many	CASTLAGNTEAFF	TGTGCCAGCACATTAGCCGGGAACACTGAAGCTTTCTTT
TRBD2	17	TRBV6-2/TRBV6-3	TRBJ2-7	NA	CASSPRTSLFFSYEQYF	TGTGCCAGCAGTCCAAGGACTAGCCTATTCTTTTCCTACGAGCAGTACTTC
NA	13	TRBV12-3/TRBV12-4	TRBJ1-2	many	CASSHLTAYGYTF	TGTGCCAGCAGCCACCTGACAGCGTATGGCTACACCTTC
NA	13	TRBV5-1	TRBJ1-6	NA	CASSLVAGSPLHF	TGCGCCAGCAGCTTGGTAGCAGGTTCACCCCTCCACTTT
TRBD1	15	TRBV6-1	TRBJ1-2	many	CASLGRDRGRRGYTF	TGTGCCAGCCTGGGCCGGGACAGGGGAAGACGTGGCTACACCTTC
NA	13	TRBV10-3	TRBJ1-2	NA	CAINPAGNYGYTF	TGTGCCATCAACCCTGCGGGTAACTATGGCTACACCTTC
NA	16	TRBV24-1	TRBJ1-1	many	CATSDFHWWVGTEAFF	TGTGCCACCAGTGATTTCCACTGGTGGGTCGGCACTGAAGCTTTCTTT
TRBD1	16	TRBV7-2	TRBJ2-2	many	CASSLTTGAGTGELFF	TGTGCCAGCAGCTTAACGACAGGGGCAGGGACCGGGGAGCTGTTTTTT
NA	15	TRBV29-1	TRBJ1-2	many	CSVRAGDYRDYGYTF	TGCAGCGTCAGGGCAGGGGATTATCGAGACTATGGCTACACCTTC
NA	16	TRBV6-5	TRBJ2-7	many	CASSSLTGREAYEQYF	TGTGCCAGCAGTTCACTCACAGGGAGGGAGGCCTACGAGCAGTACTTC
NA	13	TRBV24-1	TRBJ2-7	many	CATSSGAWYEQYF	TGTGCCACCAGTTCAGGGGCTTGGTACGAGCAGTACTTC
TRBD2	14	TRBV6-5	TRBJ2-7	NA	CASSSGLAVYEQYF	TGTGCCAGCAGTTCGGGACTAGCGGTCTACGAGCAGTACTTC
NA	13	TRBV19	TRBJ1-1	NA	CVSTPQLNTEAFF	TGTGTCAGTACTCCCCAACTAAACACTGAAGCTTTCTTT
NA	14	TRBV7-2	TRBJ2-7	many	CASSSATGTYEQYF	TGTGCCAGCAGCTCAGCGACAGGAACCTACGAGCAGTACTTC
NA	13	TRBV18	TRBJ1-5	many	CASSPGTVQPQHF	TGTGCCAGCTCCCCGGGGACGGTTCAGCCCCAGCATTTT
NA	12	TRBV27	TRBJ2-2	many	CASSSHSGELWF	TGTGCCAGCAGTTCCCACTCCGGGGAGCTGTGGTTT
NA	16	TRBV27	TRBJ1-2	many	CASRLKPTGFNYGYTF	TGTGCCAGCCGATTAAAGCCCACGGGATTCAACTATGGCTACACCTTC
NA	14	TRBV19	TRBJ1-3	many	CASITTGSGNTIYF	TGTGCCAGTATTACCACAGGGTCTGGAAACACCATATATTTT
NA	11	TRBV11-2	TRBJ2-7	many	CASSLVYEQYF	TGTGCCAGCAGCTTAGTCTACGAGCAGTACTTC
TRBD1	16	TRBV4-1	TRBJ2-4	many	CASSEGTGLAKNIQYF	TGCGCCAGCAGCGAAGGGACAGGGTTAGCCAAAAACATTCAGTACTTC
NA	15	TRBV7-2	TRBJ1-5	NA	CASSLAEVGNQPQHF	TGTGCCAGCAGCTTAGCGGAGGTAGGCAATCAGCCCCAGCATTTT
NA	12	TRBV20-1	TRBJ1-5	few	CSARETSEPQHF	TGCAGTGCTAGAGAGACCTCAGAGCCCCAGCATTTT
NA	13	TRBV20-1	TRBJ2-7	many	CSASLAASYEQYF	TGCAGTGCGTCACTAGCAGCGTCCTACGAGCAGTACTTC
TRBD1	17	TRBV28	TRBJ2-5	NA	CASTPDRGLYGGETQYF	TGTGCCAGCACCCCGGACAGGGGGCTTTACGGTGGGGAGACCCAGTACTTC
NA	16	TRBV19	TRBJ1-5	many	CASSNLRLSGRQPQHF	TGTGCCAGTAGTAACCTCCGACTATCAGGACGTCAGCCCCAGCATTTT
TRBD1	14	TRBV27	TRBJ1-2	many	CASRLGTGSNGYTF	TGTGCCAGCAGACTTGGGACAGGGAGTAATGGCTACACCTTC
NA	17	TRBV11-2	TRBJ2-2	NA	CASSPHFRTENTGELFF	TGTGCCAGCAGCCCTCACTTTCGAACAGAGAACACCGGGGAGCTGTTTTTT
NA	15	TRBV14	TRBJ1-6	NA	CASSQDWQGYSPLHF	TGTGCCAGCAGCCAAGATTGGCAGGGATATTCACCCCTCCACTTT
NA	13	TRBV25-1	TRBJ2-7	many	CAPQGGNTYEQYF	TGTGCCCCCCAGGGAGGCAACACCTACGAGCAGTACTTC
NA	15	TRBV11-2	TRBJ2-7	many	CASSQGAQGSYEQYF	TGTGCCAGCAGCCAAGGGGCGCAGGGCTCCTACGAGCAGTACTTC
TRBD1	15	TRBV5-1	TRBJ2-7	few	CASSLVGGRSYEQYF	TGCGCCAGCAGCTTGGTAGGGGGCCGCTCCTACGAGCAGTACTTC
TRBD1	18	TRBV11-1	TRBJ1-1	many	CASSFGRIRGRRDTEAFF	TGTGCCAGCAGCTTCGGCCGGATCAGGGGGCGAAGGGACACTGAAGCTTTCTTT
NA	16	TRBV7-8	TRBJ2-5	many	CASSLEGQWGRETQYF	TGTGCCAGCAGCTTAGAGGGTCAGTGGGGGCGAGAGACCCAGTACTTC
NA	13	TRBV29-1	TRBJ2-5	many	CSVLGGPKETQYF	TGCAGCGTTCTAGGGGGGCCTAAAGAGACCCAGTACTTC
NA	16	TRBV27	TRBJ1-3	NA	CASSYKGGISGNTIYF	TGTGCCAGCAGTTATAAGGGGGGAATTTCTGGAAACACCATATATTTT
NA	14	TRBV7-2	TRBJ2-7	many	CASSLKLSLSEQYF	TGTGCCAGCAGCTTAAAGTTAAGTTTGTCCGAGCAGTACTTC
NA	14	TRBV5-1	TRBJ2-7	many	CASSREGTVKDRAF	TGCGCCAGCAGCAGGGAGGGGACAGTAAAGGATAGGGCCTTC
NA	14	TRBV7-3	TRBJ2-4	NA	CASSPGGMYDIQYF	TGTGCCAGCAGCCCCGGCGGTATGTACGACATTCAGTACTTC
TRBD1	15	TRBV27	TRBJ2-7	many	CASSFVGQGEYEQYF	TGTGCCAGCAGTTTCGTGGGACAGGGGGAATACGAGCAGTACTTC
TRBD2	13	TRBV12-3/TRBV12-4	TRBJ2-7	NA	CASRGPGGYEQYF	TGTGCCAGCAGGGGTCCGGGAGGCTACGAGCAGTACTTC
NA	15	TRBV6-1	TRBJ2-3	NA	CASSEGPTFTDTQYF	TGTGCCAGCAGTGAGGGACCAACCTTCACAGATACGCAGTATTTT